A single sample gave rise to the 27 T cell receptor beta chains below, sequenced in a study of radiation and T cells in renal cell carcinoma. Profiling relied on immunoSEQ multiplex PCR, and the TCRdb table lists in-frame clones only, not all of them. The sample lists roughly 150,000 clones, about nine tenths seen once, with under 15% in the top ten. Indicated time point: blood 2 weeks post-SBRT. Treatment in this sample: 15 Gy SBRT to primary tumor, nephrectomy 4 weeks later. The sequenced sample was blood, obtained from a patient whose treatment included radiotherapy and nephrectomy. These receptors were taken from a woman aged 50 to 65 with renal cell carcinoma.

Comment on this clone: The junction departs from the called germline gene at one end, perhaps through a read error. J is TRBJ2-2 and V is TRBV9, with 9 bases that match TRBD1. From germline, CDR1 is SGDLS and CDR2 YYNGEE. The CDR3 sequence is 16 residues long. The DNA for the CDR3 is TGTGCCAACAGCGTAGAGGGGACAGGGTTGACCGGGGAGCTGTTTTTT. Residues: CANSVEGTGLTGELFF. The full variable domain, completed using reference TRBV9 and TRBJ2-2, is DSGVTQTPKHLITATGQRVTLRCSPRSGDLSVYWYQQSLDQGLQFLIQYYNGEERAKGNILERFSAQQFPDLHSELNLSSLELGDSALYFCANSVEGTGLTGELFFGEGSRLTVL.

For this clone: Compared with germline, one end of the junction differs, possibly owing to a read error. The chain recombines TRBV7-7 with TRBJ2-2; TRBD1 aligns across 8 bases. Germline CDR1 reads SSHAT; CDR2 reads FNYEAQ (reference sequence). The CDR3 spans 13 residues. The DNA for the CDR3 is TGTGCTAGCAGCGTCGACAGGGGCGGGGAGCTGTTTTTT. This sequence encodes CASSVDRGGELFF.

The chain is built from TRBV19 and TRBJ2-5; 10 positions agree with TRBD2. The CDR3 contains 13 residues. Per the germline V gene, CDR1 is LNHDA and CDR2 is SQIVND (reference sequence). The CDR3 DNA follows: TGTGCAAGCGGGGGGGGGCGAGGAGAGACCCAGTACTTC. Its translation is CASGGGRGETQYF.

The CDR3 region is CASSVGGPLHF. CDR3 bases: TGTGCCAGCTCGGTAGGGGGACCCCTCCACTTT. This chain uses TRBV5-4 with TRBJ1-6; possible D gene TRBD1, 6 bases. Germline V gene data show CDR1 as SGHNT and CDR2 as YYREEE (reference sequence). V gave up 7 bases and J gave up 12 bases, with 11 bases separating them. The CDR3 consists of 11 residues. The variable domain in full, with the rest retrieved from reference TRBV5-4 and TRBJ1-6, is ETGVTQSPTHLIKTRGQQVTLRCSSQSGHNTVSWYQQALGQGPQFIFQYYREEENGRGNFPPRFSGLQFPNYSSELNVNALELDDSALYLCASSVGGPLHFGNGTRLTVT.

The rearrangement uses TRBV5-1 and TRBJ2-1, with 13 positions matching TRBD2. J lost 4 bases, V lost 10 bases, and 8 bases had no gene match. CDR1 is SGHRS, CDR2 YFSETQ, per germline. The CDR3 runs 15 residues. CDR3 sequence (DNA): TGCGCCTCCCGACTAGCGGGGGGCACTTACAATGAGCAGTTCTTC. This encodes CASRLAGGTYNEQFF.

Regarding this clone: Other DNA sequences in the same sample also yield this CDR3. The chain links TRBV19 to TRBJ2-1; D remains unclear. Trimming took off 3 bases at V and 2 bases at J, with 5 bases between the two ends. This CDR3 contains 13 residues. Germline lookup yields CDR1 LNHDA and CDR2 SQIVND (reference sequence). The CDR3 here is CASSIGTYNEQFF. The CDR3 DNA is TGTGCCAGTAGTATTGGGACCTACAATGAGCAGTTCTTC.

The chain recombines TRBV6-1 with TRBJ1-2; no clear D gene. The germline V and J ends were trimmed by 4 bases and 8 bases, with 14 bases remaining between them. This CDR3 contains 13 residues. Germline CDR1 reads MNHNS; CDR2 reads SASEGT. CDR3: CASSARIGEGYTF. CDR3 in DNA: TGTGCCAGCAGTGCCAGGATTGGAGAGGGCTACACCTTC.

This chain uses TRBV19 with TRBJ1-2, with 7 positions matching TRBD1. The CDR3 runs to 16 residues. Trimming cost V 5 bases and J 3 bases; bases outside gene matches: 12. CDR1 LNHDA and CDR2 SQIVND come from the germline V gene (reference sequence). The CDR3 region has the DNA TGTGCCAGTAGTTCAGCCGACAGGGCTCTCGACTATGGCTACACCTTC. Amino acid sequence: CASSSADRALDYGYTF.

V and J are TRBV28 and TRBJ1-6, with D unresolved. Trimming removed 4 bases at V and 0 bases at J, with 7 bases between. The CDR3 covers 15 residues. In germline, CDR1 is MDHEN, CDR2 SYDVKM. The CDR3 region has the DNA TGTGCCAGCAGTTCCATTGGCTCCTATAATTCACCCCTCCACTTT. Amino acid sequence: CASSSIGSYNSPLHF.

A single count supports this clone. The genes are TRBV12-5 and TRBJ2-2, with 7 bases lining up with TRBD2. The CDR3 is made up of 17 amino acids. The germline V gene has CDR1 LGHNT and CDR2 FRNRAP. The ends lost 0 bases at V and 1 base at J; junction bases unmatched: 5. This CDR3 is CASGLVEGRGNTGELFF. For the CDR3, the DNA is TGTGCTAGTGGTTTGGTAGAGGGGAGGGGGAACACCGGGGAGCTGTTTTTT.

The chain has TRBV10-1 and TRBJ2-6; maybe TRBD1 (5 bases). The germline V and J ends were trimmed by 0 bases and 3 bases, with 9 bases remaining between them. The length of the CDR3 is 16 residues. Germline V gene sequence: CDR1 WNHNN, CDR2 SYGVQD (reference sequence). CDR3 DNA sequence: TGCGCCAGCAGTGAGTCCCAGGGCATTGGGGCCAACGTCCTGACTTTC. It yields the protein CASSESQGIGANVLTF.

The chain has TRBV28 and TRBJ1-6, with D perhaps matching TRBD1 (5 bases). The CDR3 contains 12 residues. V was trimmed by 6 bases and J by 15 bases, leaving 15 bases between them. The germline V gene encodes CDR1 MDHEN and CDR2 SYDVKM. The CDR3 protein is CASSPGAWYLHF. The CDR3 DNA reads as TGTGCCAGCAGCCCTGGGGCGTGGTACCTCCACTTT.

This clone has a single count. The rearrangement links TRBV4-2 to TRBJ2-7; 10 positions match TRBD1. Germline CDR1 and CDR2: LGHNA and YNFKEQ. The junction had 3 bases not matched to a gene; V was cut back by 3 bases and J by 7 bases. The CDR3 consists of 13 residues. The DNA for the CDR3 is TGTGCCAGCAGCCAGGACAGGGGGAGGGAGCAGTACTTC. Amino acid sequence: CASSQDRGREQYF.

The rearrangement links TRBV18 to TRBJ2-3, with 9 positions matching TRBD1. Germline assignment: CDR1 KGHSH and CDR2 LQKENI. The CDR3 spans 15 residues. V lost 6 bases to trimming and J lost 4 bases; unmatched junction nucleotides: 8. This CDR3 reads CASSLGQGNADTQYF. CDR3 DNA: TGTGCCAGCTCCCTCGGACAGGGGAACGCAGATACGCAGTATTTT.

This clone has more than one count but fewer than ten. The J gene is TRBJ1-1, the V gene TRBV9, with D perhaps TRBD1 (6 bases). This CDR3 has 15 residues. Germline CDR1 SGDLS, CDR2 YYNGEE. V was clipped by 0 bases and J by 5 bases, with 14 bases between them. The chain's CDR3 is CASSVGDNRRTEAFF. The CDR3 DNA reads TGTGCCAGCAGCGTAGGGGACAACAGGAGGACTGAAGCTTTCTTT.

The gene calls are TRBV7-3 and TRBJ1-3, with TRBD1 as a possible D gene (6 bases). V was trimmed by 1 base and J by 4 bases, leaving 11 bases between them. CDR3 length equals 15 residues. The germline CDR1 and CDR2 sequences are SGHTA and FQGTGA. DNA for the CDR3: TGTGCCAGCAGCTTAAGTGGAGGGGGAGGAAACACCATATATTTT. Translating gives CASSLSGGGGNTIYF. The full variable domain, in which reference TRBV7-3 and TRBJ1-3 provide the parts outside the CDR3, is GAGVSQTPSNKVTEKGKYVELRCDPISGHTALYWYRQSLGQGPEFLIYFQGTGAADDSGLPNDRFFAVRPEGSVSTLKIQRTERGDSAVYLCASSLSGGGGNTIYFGEGSWLTVV.

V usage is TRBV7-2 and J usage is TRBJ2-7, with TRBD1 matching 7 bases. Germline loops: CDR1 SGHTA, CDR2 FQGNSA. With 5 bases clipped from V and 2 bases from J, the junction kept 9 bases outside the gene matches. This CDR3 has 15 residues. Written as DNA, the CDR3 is TGTGCCAGCAGCGCCTCCGAGACAGGGCCCTACGAGCAGTACTTC. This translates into CASSASETGPYEQYF.

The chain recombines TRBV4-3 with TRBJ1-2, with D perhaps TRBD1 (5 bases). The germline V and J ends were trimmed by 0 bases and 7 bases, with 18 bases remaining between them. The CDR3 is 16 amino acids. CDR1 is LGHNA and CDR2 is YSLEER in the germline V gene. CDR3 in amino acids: CASSQDLGTSAGGYTF. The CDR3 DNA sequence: TGCGCCAGCAGCCAAGATCTGGGGACGTCGGCCGGTGGCTACACCTTC.

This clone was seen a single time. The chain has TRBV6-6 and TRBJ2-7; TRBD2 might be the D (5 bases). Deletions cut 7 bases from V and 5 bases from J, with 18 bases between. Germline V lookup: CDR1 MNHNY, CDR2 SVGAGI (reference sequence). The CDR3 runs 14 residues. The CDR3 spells CASTPGGMPHEQYF. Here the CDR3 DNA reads TGTGCCAGCACCCCAGGAGGAATGCCCCACGAGCAGTACTTC.

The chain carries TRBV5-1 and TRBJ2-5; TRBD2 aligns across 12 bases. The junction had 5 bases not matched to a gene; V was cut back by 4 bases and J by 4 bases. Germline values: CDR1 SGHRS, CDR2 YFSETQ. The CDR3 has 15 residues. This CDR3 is CASSQLAGGLETQYF. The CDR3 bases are TGCGCCAGCAGCCAACTAGCGGGGGGTCTAGAGACCCAGTACTTC.

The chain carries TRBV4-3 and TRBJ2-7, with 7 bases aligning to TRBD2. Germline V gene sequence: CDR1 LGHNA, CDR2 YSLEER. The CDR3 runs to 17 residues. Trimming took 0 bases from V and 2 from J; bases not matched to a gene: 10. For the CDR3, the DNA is TGCGCCAGCAGCCAAGATAGTAGCGGGTACTCTACCTACGAGCAGTACTTC. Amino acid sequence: CASSQDSSGYSTYEQYF.

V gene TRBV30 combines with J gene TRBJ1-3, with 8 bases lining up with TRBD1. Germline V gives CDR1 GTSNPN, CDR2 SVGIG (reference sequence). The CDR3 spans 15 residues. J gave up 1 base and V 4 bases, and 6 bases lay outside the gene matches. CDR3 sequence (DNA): TGTGCCTGGACCCTTGGGACAGGATCTGGAAACACCATATATTTT. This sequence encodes CAWTLGTGSGNTIYF.

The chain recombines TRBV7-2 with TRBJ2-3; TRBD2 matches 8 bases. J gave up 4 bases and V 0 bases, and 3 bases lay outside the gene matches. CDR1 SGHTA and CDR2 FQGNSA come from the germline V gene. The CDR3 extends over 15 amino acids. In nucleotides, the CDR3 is TGTGCCAGCAGCTTAGCCCCGACTAGCGCAGATACGCAGTATTTT. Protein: CASSLAPTSADTQYF.

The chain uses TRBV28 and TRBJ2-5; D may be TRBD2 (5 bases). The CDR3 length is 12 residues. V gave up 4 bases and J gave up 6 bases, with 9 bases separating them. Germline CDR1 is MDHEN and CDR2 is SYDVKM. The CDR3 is CASSSSGKTQYF. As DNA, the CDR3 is TGTGCCAGCAGTTCCTCGGGAAAGACCCAGTACTTC.

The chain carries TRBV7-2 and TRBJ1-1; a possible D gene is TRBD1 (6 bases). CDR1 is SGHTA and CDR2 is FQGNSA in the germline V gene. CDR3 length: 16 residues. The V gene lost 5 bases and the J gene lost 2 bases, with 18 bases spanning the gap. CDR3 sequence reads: CASSQEGGPLNTEAFF. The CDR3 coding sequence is TGTGCCAGCAGCCAAGAGGGGGGTCCCTTAAACACTGAAGCTTTCTTT.

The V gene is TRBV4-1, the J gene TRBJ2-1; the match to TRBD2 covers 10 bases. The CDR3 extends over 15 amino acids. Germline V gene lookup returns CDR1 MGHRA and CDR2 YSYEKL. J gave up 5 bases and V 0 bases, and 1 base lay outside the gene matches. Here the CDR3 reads CASSQDSGGNNEQFF. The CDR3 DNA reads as TGCGCCAGCAGCCAAGATAGCGGGGGGAACAATGAGCAGTTCTTC.

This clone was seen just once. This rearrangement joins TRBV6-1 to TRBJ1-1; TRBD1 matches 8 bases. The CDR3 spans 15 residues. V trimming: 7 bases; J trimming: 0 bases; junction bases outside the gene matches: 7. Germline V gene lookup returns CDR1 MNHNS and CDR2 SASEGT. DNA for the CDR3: TGTGCCAGCACTACGGACAGGGCTATGAACACTGAAGCTTTCTTT. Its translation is CASTTDRAMNTEAFF.